The sequence of this T cell receptor beta chain was determined in a study of shared clonotypes between healthy human individuals. Study-level results: A limitation of the genetic and exposure-history diversity represented arose from few donors.

The germline V and J ends were trimmed by 2 bases and 15 bases, with 17 bases remaining between them. The CDR3 length is 13 residues. Per the germline V gene, CDR1 is MDHEN and CDR2 is SYDVKM. The run depth of the assay was deep. The unsorted PBMC sample used ten immunoSEQ deep assay plates. The method was immunoSEQ multiplex PCR; TCRdb's version includes in-frame clones alone and lacks a portion of them. The sample has about 510,000 clones; about 75% are singletons. This clone has only one observation. Its cognate antigen is unknown. Adult Caucasians living in Nashville, Tennessee made up all of the donors.

The chain joins TRBV28 to TRBJ2-4; TRBD1 is a possible D gene (5 bases). The receptor comes from a woman between 40 and 50 years old in good health. Some clones in this sample may be carry-over from other donors' samples. Sequencing used PBMCs. DNA for the CDR3: TGTGCCAGCAGTTTAAGGTCAGACAGCAATGGGTACTTC. Translated, it gives CASSLRSDSNGYF.